These 15 T cell receptor beta chains share one sample of origin, sequenced in a study of beta chain features in type 1 diabetes. Reverse transcribing all isolated RNA meant expressed TCRB transcripts were sequenced. Using immunoSEQ multiplex PCR, the repertoire was profiled, and TCRdb retains in-frame clones only, with some absent. Altogether about 150,000 clones are present, approximately 9.2% being singletons, with the ten largest covering approximately 0.68%. Sequences were obtained from central memory CD4+ T cells from blood. The source is a man between 18 and 35 years old in good health.

This clone was seen a few times. The V and J genes are TRBV2 and TRBJ2-3; 8 positions agree with TRBD2. The V gene end was trimmed by 6 bases and the J gene end by 0 bases; junction bases not matched to a gene: 8. CDR3 length: 16 residues. Germline CDR1 SNHLY, CDR2 FYNNEI. CDR3: CASSPGGGLSTDTQYF. CDR3 nucleotide sequence: TGTGCCAGCAGCCCCGGGGGGGGGCTAAGCACAGATACGCAGTATTTT.

This chain links TRBV6-1 with TRBJ2-3; TRBD2 agrees at 11 bases. CDR1 is MNHNS, CDR2 SASEGT, per germline. This CDR3 region has 16 residues. J gave up 4 bases and V 5 bases, and 8 bases lay outside the gene matches. CDR3 DNA: TGTGCCAGCAGTAAAGGGTTTAGCGGGGGGGCAGATACGCAGTATTTT. It translates to CASSKGFSGGADTQYF.

The chain employs TRBV6-5 and TRBJ2-3; tentative D call: TRBD1 (5 bases). The length of the CDR3 is 14 residues. The V gene's germline CDR1 is MNHEY and CDR2 SVGAGI. The V end was cut by 6 bases, the J end by 2 bases, with 12 bases between. This CDR3 is CASRSQGITDTQYF. The CDR3 coding sequence is TGTGCCAGCAGATCGCAGGGTATCACAGATACGCAGTATTTT.

The chain carries TRBV11-2 and TRBJ1-4; 7 bases match TRBD1. Per the germline V gene, CDR1 is SGHAT and CDR2 is FQNNGV. The CDR3 totals 14 residues. After removal of 4 bases from V and 7 bases from J, the junction contained 6 bases not matched to a gene. CDR3 sequence reads: CASSSRQGVEKLFF. Here the CDR3 DNA reads TGTGCCAGCAGCTCACGGCAGGGGGTTGAAAAACTGTTTTTT.

The chain joins TRBV4-1 to TRBJ2-1, with 9 bases matching TRBD1. Trimming cost V 6 bases and J 7 bases; bases outside gene matches: 10. CDR3 length: 15 amino acids. Looked up from germline, CDR1 is MGHRA and CDR2 is YSYEKL. For the CDR3, the DNA is TGCGCCAGCAGTCTCGGACAGGGGAGATTTAATGAGCAGTTCTTC. Amino acid sequence: CASSLGQGRFNEQFF.

The chain has TRBV6-6 and TRBJ2-1; D possibly corresponds to TRBD2 (5 bases). The germline CDR1 and CDR2 sequences are MNHNY and SVGAGI (reference sequence). The CDR3 is made up of 13 amino acids. V dropped 5 bases and J dropped 4 bases, with 9 bases sitting between them. CDR3 nucleotides: TGTGCCAGCAGTACTAGTTTGTACAATGAGCAGTTCTTC. The encoded protein is CASSTSLYNEQFF.

This clone showed up just a few times. The CDR3 DNA reads as TGTGCCAGCAGCCCAGACCGAGGCGGGACAGATACGCAGTATTTT. It specifies CASSPDRGGTDTQYF. The chain has TRBV11-2 and TRBJ2-3; D may be TRBD2 (5 bases). Deletions cut 5 bases from V and 3 bases from J, with 15 bases between. The CDR3 totals 15 residues. Per germline, CDR1 SGHAT and CDR2 FQNNGV.

In DNA, the CDR3 is TGTGCCAGCTCACCACGTCAGGGAACGAACACCGGGGAGCTGTTTTTT. Residues: CASSPRQGTNTGELFF. The rearrangement uses TRBV18 and TRBJ2-2; maybe TRBD1 (5 bases). CDR3 length: 16 amino acids. Germline loops: CDR1 KGHSH, CDR2 LQKENI. Trimming took off 1 base at V and 0 bases at J, with 9 bases between the two ends.

This clone turned up a few times. V usage is TRBV7-2 and J usage is TRBJ2-3, with TRBD2 matching over 8 bases. J was trimmed by 3 bases and V by 5 bases; bases with no gene match: 4. The CDR3 is 14 amino acids. Germline V lookup: CDR1 SGHTA, CDR2 FQGNSA. For the CDR3, the DNA is TGTGCCAGCAGCGTCGGACTAGCAACAGATACGCAGTATTTT. Its protein product is CASSVGLATDTQYF.

This clone was seen only a few times. The junction differs from germline at one of its ends, possibly a read error. This rearrangement joins TRBV5-1 to TRBJ2-3, with D possibly matching TRBD1 (6 bases). CDR3 length: 14 residues. Per the germline V gene, CDR1 is SGHRS and CDR2 is YFSETQ. For the CDR3, the DNA is TGCGCCAGCAGTTTGGACAGCCGCACAGATACGCAGTATTTT. Translated: CASSLDSRTDTQYF.

This clone was seen at least ten times. The V call is TRBV2, the J call TRBJ2-4; tentatively, D is TRBD1 (6 bases). There are 11 residues in the CDR3. Germline values: CDR1 SNHLY, CDR2 FYNNEI. Trimming removed 8 bases from V and 4 bases from J, with 6 bases in between. The CDR3 sequence: CASGQKNIQYF. DNA for the CDR3: TGTGCCAGCGGACAGAAAAACATTCAGTACTTC.

The table lists this clone with a few counts. This chain connects TRBV7-2 to TRBJ2-5; TRBD2 matches at 12 bases. CDR1 and CDR2 from the germline V gene are SGHTA and FQGNSA. The J segment lost 1 base and the V segment lost 5 bases, leaving 8 bases of the junction unmatched. The CDR3 length is 17 residues. The CDR3 DNA reads TGTGCCAGCAGCCGCCTAACTAGCGGGGGGCCCCAAGAGACCCAGTACTTC. Amino acids: CASSRLTSGGPQETQYF.

This sequence joins TRBV10-3 and TRBJ1-6; TRBD1 agrees at 9 bases. Germline loops: CDR1 ENHRY, CDR2 SYGVKD. CDR3 length: 13 amino acids. V was pared by 10 bases and J by 5 bases, with 3 bases of the junction left unmatched. The CDR3: CATGTGNNSPLHF. In DNA form, the CDR3 reads TGTGCCACCGGGACAGGGAATAATTCACCCCTCCACTTT.

This clone was seen only a few times. This chain connects TRBV9 to TRBJ2-7; maybe TRBD1 (6 bases). Germline V CDR1 and CDR2: SGDLS, YYNGEE. There are 15 residues in the CDR3. V lost 0 bases, J lost 2 bases, and 12 bases lay in between. In DNA form, the CDR3 reads TGTGCCAGCAGCGTAGGGACAGCGAAACCCTACGAGCAGTACTTC. This gives the protein CASSVGTAKPYEQYF.

This clone was detected a few times. The CDR3, as DNA: TGTGCCAGCAGTGAGGGACTAGCGTGGAATACGCAGTATTTT. It translates to CASSEGLAWNTQYF. The chain carries TRBV6-1 and TRBJ2-3; 10 bases match TRBD2. CDR3 length: 14 amino acids. The ends lost 3 bases at V and 7 bases at J; junction bases unmatched: 4. The germline gives CDR1 MNHNS, CDR2 SASEGT.